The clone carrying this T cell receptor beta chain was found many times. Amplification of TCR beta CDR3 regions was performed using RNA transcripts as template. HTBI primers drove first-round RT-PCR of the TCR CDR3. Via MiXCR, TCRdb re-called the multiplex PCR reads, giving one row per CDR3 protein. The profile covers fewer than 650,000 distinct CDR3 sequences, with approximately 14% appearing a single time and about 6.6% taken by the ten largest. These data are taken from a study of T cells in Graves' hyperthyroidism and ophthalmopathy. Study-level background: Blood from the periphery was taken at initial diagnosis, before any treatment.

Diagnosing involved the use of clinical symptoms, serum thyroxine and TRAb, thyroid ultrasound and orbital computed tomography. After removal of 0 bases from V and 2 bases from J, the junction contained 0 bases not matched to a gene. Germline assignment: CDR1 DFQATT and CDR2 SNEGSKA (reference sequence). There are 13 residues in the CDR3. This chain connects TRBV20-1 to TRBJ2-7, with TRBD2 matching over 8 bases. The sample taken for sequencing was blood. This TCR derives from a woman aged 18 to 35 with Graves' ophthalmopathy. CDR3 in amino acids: CSAREGLAYEQYF. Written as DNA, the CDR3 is TGCAGTGCTAGAGAGGGACTAGCCTACGAGCAGTACTTC.